This TCR beta chain was identified during a study of T cell changes during pregnancy in multiple sclerosis. This CDR3 comprises 16 residues. Germline V CDR1 and CDR2: SGHNT, YYREEE (reference sequence). J was trimmed by 2 bases and V by 3 bases; bases with no gene match: 6. TCRdb's table, derived via immunoSEQ multiplex PCR, lists solely in-frame clones and lacks some. Of 65,000 to 95,000 clones listed, around 89% are singletons. The receptor was derived from a female donor with multiple sclerosis, enrolled in a pregnancy study. The sequenced sample was peripheral blood, obtained before pregnancy. The J gene is TRBJ2-1, the V gene TRBV5-4; the match to TRBD2 covers 9 bases. This chain's CDR3 is CASSSQAGGTYNEQFF. The CDR3 nucleotides are TGTGCCAGCAGCTCCCAAGCGGGGGGAACCTACAATGAGCAGTTCTTC.